Listed below are T cell receptor beta chains from one sample, sequenced in a study of blood T cell repertoires in COVID-19. The table came from immunoSEQ multiplex PCR; TCRdb's copy has only in-frame clones and leaves some out. The table shows 150,000 to 200,000 clones, with approximately 80% occurring only once. Sequenced: peripheral blood. The source is a human donor with acute or convalescent COVID-19. The donor label of this sample is uncertain. Each CDR3 is given with its conserved first and last residue. The D gene is left open where the match is weak. Not every row has a clone size; where given, it reads once, few, many or a size class.

d_gene,abundance,v_gene,j_gene,CDR3nt,CDR3aa
-,-,TRBV7-9,TRBJ1-6,TGTGCCAGCAGCCCAGCCGGGTTGGCAGGGGTTTCACCCCTCCACTTT,CASSPAGLAGVSPLHF
-,-,TRBV5-4,TRBJ2-1,TGTGCCAGCAGTTTGGTTAGCGGACGTGAGCAGTTCTTC,CASSLVSGREQFF
TRBD2,-,TRBV5-6,TRBJ2-5,TGTGCCAGCAGCTCTGGGACTAGCGGGAGGCTCCAAGAGACCCAGTACTTC,CASSSGTSGRLQETQYF
TRBD1,once,TRBV29-1,TRBJ1-1,TGCAGCGTCACGAGGGGACAGGCCCAAGCTTTCTTT,CSVTRGQAQAFF
TRBD1,-,TRBV6-4,TRBJ1-3,TGTGCCAGCAGTAAGGGACAGGGGGTCTCTGGAAACACCATATATTTT,CASSKGQGVSGNTIYF
TRBD2,-,TRBV27,TRBJ2-1,TGTGCCAGCAGTGGCCCGGGGGGGCAGTTCTTC,CASSGPGGQFF
TRBD1,once,TRBV7-9,TRBJ2-3,TGTGCCAGCAGCTCGGGACAGGGGAACACAGATACGCAGTATTTT,CASSSGQGNTDTQYF
TRBD2,-,TRBV3-1/TRBV3-2,TRBJ2-7,TGTGCCAGCAGCCAATACGGGACTAGCGGGAGCTACGAGCAGTACTTC,CASSQYGTSGSYEQYF
-,-,TRBV9,TRBJ1-6,TGTGCCAGCAGCGCTACACAGACAAATTCACCCCTCCACTTT,CASSATQTNSPLHF
-,-,TRBV6-6,TRBJ2-1,TGTGCCAGCAGTTACCCCACACCGGGTGAGCAGTTCTTC,CASSYPTPGEQFF
TRBD2,few,TRBV19,TRBJ2-3,TGTGCCAGTAGCCAATTAACTAGCGATAGCACAGATACGCAGTATTTT,CASSQLTSDSTDTQYF
TRBD2,-,TRBV6-2/TRBV6-3,TRBJ2-7,TGTGCCAGCAGTTACGGGCTAGCGGGAGGGCCCTACGAGCAGTACTTC,CASSYGLAGGPYEQYF
TRBD2,once,TRBV2,TRBJ2-1,TGTGCCGGACACCGGGGACTAGCGGTAGATGAGCAGTTCTTC,CAGHRGLAVDEQFF
TRBD1,-,TRBV7-9,TRBJ2-5,TGTGCCAGCAGTAGGACAGGGGGCGCAAGGTACCAAGAGACCCAGTACTTC,CASSRTGGARYQETQYF
-,-,TRBV21-1,TRBJ1-4,TGTGCCAGCAGCCCGGACAGGGCGGATGAAAAACTGTTTTTT,CASSPDRADEKLFF
TRBD1,-,TRBV6-5,TRBJ1-2,TGTGCCACCTATGTGGGACAGGGCGGGTCTGGCTACACCTTC,CATYVGQGGSGYTF
TRBD2,-,TRBV6-5,TRBJ2-3,TGTGCCAGCAGCTCCGGGACTAGCGGGGGTAGGGATTTT,CASSSGTSGGRDF
TRBD1,-,TRBV5-1,TRBJ2-4,TGCGCCAGCAGCCCGCAGACAGGGAAGGCCAAAAACATTCAGTACTTC,CASSPQTGKAKNIQYF
TRBD1,-,TRBV19,TRBJ1-6,TGTGCCAGTAGTATTGGGACAGGGGGCGCCTCGAATTCACCCCTCCACTTT,CASSIGTGGASNSPLHF
TRBD2,-,TRBV7-2,TRBJ2-5,TGTGCCAGCAGCGACCCGGGACTAGCGGGACACCAAGAGACCCAGTACTTC,CASSDPGLAGHQETQYF
TRBD2,once,TRBV7-9,TRBJ2-7,TGTGCCAGCAGCCGACCAGCGGGAGGGGACGAGCAGTACTTC,CASSRPAGGDEQYF
-,-,TRBV11-2,TRBJ1-5,TGTGCCAGCAGCTTATCAGGGGATCAGCCCCAGCATTTT,CASSLSGDQPQHF
-,few,TRBV5-4,TRBJ2-2,TGTGCCAGCAGCACCAGAGGGAACACCGGGGAGCTGTTTTTT,CASSTRGNTGELFF
TRBD2,-,TRBV5-1,TRBJ2-1,TGCGCCAGCAGCGAGTTGACTAGCGGAGCCTACAATGAGCAGTTCTTC,CASSELTSGAYNEQFF
-,few,TRBV13,TRBJ2-2,TGTGCCAGCAGCCCACCCGAGGTCTCCGGGGAGCTGTTTTTT,CASSPPEVSGELFF
TRBD1,-,TRBV6-5,TRBJ2-2,TGTGCCAGCAGTTTGACAGGGGGGACCGGGGAGCTGTTTTTT,CASSLTGGTGELFF
-,-,TRBV7-9,TRBJ1-4,TGTGCCAGCAGCTTAGATGCGGGAAAACTGTTTTTT,CASSLDAGKLFF
TRBD2,-,TRBV6-1,TRBJ2-2,TGTGCCAGCAGTGCCCTAGCGGTAACGAACACCGGGGAGCTGTTTTTT,CASSALAVTNTGELFF
TRBD1,once,TRBV7-2,TRBJ1-3,TGTGCCAGCAGCTTAGCGGGGACAGGGGGCTTTGGAAACACCATATATTTT,CASSLAGTGGFGNTIYF
-,few,TRBV27,TRBJ2-7,TGTGCCAGCAGGGAGCGACCCCTCGGAGAGCAGTACTTC,CASRERPLGEQYF
-,-,TRBV18,TRBJ1-6,TGTGCCAGCTCACTACAGGGATATGGCTATAATTCACCCCTCCACTTT,CASSLQGYGYNSPLHF
TRBD1,-,TRBV20-1,TRBJ1-5,TGCAGTGCTAGTGACCCCGGGACAGGCAATCAGCCCCAGCATTTT,CSASDPGTGNQPQHF
TRBD1,-,TRBV2,TRBJ2-7,TGTGCCAGCAGGAGGGACAGGCCGACCCTCTACGAGCAGTACTTC,CASRRDRPTLYEQYF
-,once,TRBV12-3/TRBV12-4,TRBJ2-1,TGTGCCAGCAGTTTACGCTCACGGGGTGAGCAGTTCTTC,CASSLRSRGEQFF
TRBD2,-,TRBV19,TRBJ2-5,TGTGCCAGTTCGGGAAGGGACCCGGGGACTAGGTGGGAGACCCAGTACTTC,CASSGRDPGTRWETQYF
-,few,TRBV27,TRBJ1-1,TGTGCCAGCAGTTTATCGTTCACAGGGAGGAACACTGAAGCTTTCTTT,CASSLSFTGRNTEAFF
TRBD1,once,TRBV6-1,TRBJ2-2,TGTGCCAGCAGTGAATACCCCCAGGGGGTATCCATTACCGGGGAGCTGTTTTTT,CASSEYPQGVSITGELFF
TRBD1,-,TRBV5-1,TRBJ1-3,TGCGCCAGCAGCAACAGGGGCGAGGGAAACACCATATATTTT,CASSNRGEGNTIYF
-,-,TRBV5-1,TRBJ1-6,TGCGCCAGCAGCTTGGTTGGGGCCGCGAACTATAATTCACCCCTCCACTTT,CASSLVGAANYNSPLHF
-,-,TRBV6-5,TRBJ1-3,TGTGCCAGCAGTCCCAACTCTGGAAACACCATATATTTT,CASSPNSGNTIYF
-,-,TRBV29-1,TRBJ2-7,TGCAGCGTGGGGACTCCAAAGTACGAGCAGTACTTC,CSVGTPKYEQYF
-,-,TRBV25-1,TRBJ2-3,TGTGCCAGCAGCACACAGGGACGATACACAGATACGCAGTATTTT,CASSTQGRYTDTQYF
-,-,TRBV7-2,TRBJ2-1,TGTGCCAGCAGCCCTGACTCAGCGGGCGGGAATGAGCAGTTCTTC,CASSPDSAGGNEQFF
-,few,TRBV10-1,TRBJ2-7,TGCGCCAGCAGTGATGGAGCTAACGAGCAGTACTTC,CASSDGANEQYF
TRBD2,-,TRBV6-6,TRBJ2-1,TGTGCCAGCAGCGACCCTAGCGGGAGGGCCTATGAGCAGTTCTTC,CASSDPSGRAYEQFF
-,-,TRBV15,TRBJ2-1,TGTGCCACCAGCAGAGGTTCGGCGGGGAAAGCGAATGAGCAGTTCTTC,CATSRGSAGKANEQFF
-,-,TRBV7-9,TRBJ2-3,TGTGCCAGCAGCCGTCCCCAAGCCCTCACAGATACGCAGTATTTT,CASSRPQALTDTQYF
-,once,TRBV5-4,TRBJ2-7,TGTGCCAGCAGCATTAATTCGGGAGTGGTCCACGAGCAGTACTTC,CASSINSGVVHEQYF
TRBD1,-,TRBV5-1,TRBJ1-2,TGCGCCAGCAGAACGGACAGGGGATCGTATGGCTACACCTTC,CASRTDRGSYGYTF
-,-,TRBV3-1/TRBV3-2,TRBJ2-7,TGTGCCAGCAGCCTCCAAGCAGGGGCATTCTACGAGCAGTACTTC,CASSLQAGAFYEQYF
TRBD1,-,TRBV6-4,TRBJ2-3,TGTGCCAGCAGTGACTCGGGGACAGGGGGCATAGATACGCAGTATTTT,CASSDSGTGGIDTQYF
-,-,TRBV6-4,TRBJ1-5,TGTGCCAGCAGTGACTCGATCCGGGCAGGGCTAGCGTCTAGCAATCAGCCCCAGCATTTT,CASSDSIRAGLASSNQPQHF
-,once,TRBV24-1,TRBJ1-1,TGTGCCACCAGGTCCGACACTGAAGCTTTCTTT,CATRSDTEAFF